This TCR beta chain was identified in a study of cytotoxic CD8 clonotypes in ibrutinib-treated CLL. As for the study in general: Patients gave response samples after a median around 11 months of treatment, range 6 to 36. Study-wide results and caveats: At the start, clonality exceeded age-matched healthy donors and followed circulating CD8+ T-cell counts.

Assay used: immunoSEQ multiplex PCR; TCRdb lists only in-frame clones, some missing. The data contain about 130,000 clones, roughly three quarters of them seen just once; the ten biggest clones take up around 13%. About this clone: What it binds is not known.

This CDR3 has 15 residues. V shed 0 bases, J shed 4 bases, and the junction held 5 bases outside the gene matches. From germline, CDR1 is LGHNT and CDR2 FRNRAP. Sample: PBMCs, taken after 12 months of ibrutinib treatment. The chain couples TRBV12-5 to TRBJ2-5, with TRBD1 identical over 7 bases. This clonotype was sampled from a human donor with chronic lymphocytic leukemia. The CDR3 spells CASGLVGDSRETQYF. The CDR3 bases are TGTGCTAGTGGTTTGGTTGGGGACAGCCGAGAGACCCAGTACTTC.